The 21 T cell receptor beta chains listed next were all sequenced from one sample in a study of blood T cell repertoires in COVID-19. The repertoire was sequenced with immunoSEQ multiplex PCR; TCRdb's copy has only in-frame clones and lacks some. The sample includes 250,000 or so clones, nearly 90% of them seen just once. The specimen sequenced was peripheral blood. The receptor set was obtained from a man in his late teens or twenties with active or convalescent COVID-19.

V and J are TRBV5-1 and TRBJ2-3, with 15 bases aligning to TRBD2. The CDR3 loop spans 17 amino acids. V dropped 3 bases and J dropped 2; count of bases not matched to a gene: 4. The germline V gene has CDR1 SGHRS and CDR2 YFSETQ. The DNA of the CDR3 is TGCGCCAGCAGCTCGGGACTAGCGGGAGGACACACAGATACGCAGTATTTT. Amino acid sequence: CASSSGLAGGHTDTQYF.

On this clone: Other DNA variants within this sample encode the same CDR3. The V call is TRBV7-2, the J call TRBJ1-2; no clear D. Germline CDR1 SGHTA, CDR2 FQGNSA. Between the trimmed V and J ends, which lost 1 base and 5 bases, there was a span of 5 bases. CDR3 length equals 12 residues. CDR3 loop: CASSLVTYGYTF. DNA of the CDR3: TGTGCCAGCAGCTTAGTCACATATGGCTACACCTTC.

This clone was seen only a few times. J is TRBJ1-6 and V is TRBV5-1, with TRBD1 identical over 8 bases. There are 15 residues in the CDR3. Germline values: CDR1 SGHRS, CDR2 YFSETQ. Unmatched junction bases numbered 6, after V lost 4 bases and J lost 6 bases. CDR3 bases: TGCGCCAGCAGCCCTGAGACAGGGGCTAATTCACCCCTCCACTTT. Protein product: CASSPETGANSPLHF.

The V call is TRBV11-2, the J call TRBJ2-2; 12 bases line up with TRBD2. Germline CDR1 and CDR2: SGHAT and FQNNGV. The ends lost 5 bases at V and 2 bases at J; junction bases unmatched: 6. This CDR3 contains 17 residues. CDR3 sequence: CASSEGLAGFNTGELFF. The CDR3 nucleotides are TGTGCCAGCAGCGAAGGACTAGCGGGATTCAACACCGGGGAGCTGTTTTTT.

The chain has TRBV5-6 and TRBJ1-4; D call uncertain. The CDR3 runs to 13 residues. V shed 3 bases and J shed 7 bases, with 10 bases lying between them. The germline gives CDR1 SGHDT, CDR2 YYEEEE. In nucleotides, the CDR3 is TGTGCCAGCAGCTGGTCCTCGCGTGAAAAACTGTTTTTT. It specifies CASSWSSREKLFF.

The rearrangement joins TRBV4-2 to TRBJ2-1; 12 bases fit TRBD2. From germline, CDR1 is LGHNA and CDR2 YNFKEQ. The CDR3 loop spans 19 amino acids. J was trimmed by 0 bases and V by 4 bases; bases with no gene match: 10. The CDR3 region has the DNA TGTGCCAGCAGCCCCCGACTAGCGGGAGAAGGGAGCTCCTACAATGAGCAGTTCTTC. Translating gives CASSPRLAGEGSSYNEQFF.

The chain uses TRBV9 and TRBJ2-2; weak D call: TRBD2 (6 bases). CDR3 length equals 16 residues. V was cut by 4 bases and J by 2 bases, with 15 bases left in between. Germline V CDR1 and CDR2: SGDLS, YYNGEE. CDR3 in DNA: TGTGCCAGCAGCCCTCCGGGGAGGCTCAACACCGGGGAGCTGTTTTTT. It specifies CASSPPGRLNTGELFF.

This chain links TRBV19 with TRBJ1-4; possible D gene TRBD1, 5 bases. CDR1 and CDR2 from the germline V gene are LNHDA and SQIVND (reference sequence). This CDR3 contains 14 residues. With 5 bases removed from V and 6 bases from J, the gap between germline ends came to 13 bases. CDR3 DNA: TGTGCCAGTAGTGGGGGGTTCTCCCATGAAAAACTGTTTTTT. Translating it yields CASSGGFSHEKLFF.

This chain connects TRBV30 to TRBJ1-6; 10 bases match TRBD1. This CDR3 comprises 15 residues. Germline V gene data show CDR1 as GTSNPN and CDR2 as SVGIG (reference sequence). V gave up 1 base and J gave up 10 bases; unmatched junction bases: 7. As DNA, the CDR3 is TGTGCCTGGAGTGAAGCCGGGACAGGGGTCTCACCCCTCCACTTT. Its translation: CAWSEAGTGVSPLHF.

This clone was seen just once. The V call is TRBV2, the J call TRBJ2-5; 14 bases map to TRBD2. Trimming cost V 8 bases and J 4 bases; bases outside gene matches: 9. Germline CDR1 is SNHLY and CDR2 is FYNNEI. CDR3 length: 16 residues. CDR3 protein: CASGPGLAGVGETQYF. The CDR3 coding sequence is TGTGCCAGCGGGCCGGGACTAGCGGGAGTAGGAGAGACCCAGTACTTC. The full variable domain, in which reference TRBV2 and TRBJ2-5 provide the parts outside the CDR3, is EPEVTQTPSHQVTQMGQEVILRCVPISNHLYFYWYRQILGQKVEFLVSFYNNEISEKSEIFDDQFSVERPDGSNFTLKIRSTKLEDSAMYFCASGPGLAGVGETQYFGPGTRLLVL.

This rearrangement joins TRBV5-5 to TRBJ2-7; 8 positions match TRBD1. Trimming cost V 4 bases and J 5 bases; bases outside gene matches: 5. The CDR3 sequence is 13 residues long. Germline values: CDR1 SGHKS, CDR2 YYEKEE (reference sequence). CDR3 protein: CASSRPTGDEQYF. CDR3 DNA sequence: TGTGCCAGCAGCCGTCCGACAGGGGACGAGCAGTACTTC. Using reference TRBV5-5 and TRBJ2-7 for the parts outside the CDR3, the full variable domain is DAGVTQSPTHLIKTRGQQVTLRCSPISGHKSVSWYQQVLGQGPQFIFQYYEKEERGRGNFPDRFSARQFPNYSSELNVNALLLGDSALYLCASSRPTGDEQYFGPGTRLTVT.

For the CDR3, the DNA is TGTGCCAGCAGACGGCAGGGGGGCTATGGCTACACCTTC. Encoded protein: CASRRQGGYGYTF. This chain links TRBV28 with TRBJ1-2; TRBD1 matches 7 bases. The CDR3 extends over 13 amino acids. Per the germline V gene, CDR1 is MDHEN and CDR2 is SYDVKM. With 6 bases clipped from V and 4 bases from J, the junction kept 5 bases outside the gene matches.

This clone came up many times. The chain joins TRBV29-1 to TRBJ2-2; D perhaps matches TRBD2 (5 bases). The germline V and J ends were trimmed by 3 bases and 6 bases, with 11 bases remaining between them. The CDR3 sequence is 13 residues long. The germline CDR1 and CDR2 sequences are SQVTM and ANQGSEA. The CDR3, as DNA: TGCAGCGTTGAGGTTAGCGAGGCCGGGGAGCTGTTTTTT. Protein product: CSVEVSEAGELFF.

The CDR3 region is CATSDRSGTSYNEQFF. DNA of the CDR3: TGTGCCACCAGTGATAGGTCAGGGACTAGCTACAATGAGCAGTTCTTC. The chain combines TRBV24-1 with TRBJ2-1; 8 nucleotides match TRBD2. CDR3 length: 16 amino acids. V shed 3 bases and J 3 bases; nucleotides not matched to a gene: 6. Germline V gene data show CDR1 as KGHDR and CDR2 as SFDVKD.

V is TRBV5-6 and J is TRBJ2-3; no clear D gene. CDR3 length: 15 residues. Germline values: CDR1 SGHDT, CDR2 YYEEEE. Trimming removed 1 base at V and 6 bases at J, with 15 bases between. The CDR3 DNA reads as TGTGCCAGCAGCTTGAAGACACTCCCGGCGGATACGCAGTATTTT. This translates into CASSLKTLPADTQYF.

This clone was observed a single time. The CDR3 sequence: CASSPTSGGYEQYF. The CDR3 DNA reads as TGTGCCAGCTCACCAACCAGCGGGGGGTACGAGCAGTACTTC. This chain uses TRBV18 with TRBJ2-7; TRBD2 aligns across 9 bases. This CDR3 contains 14 residues. CDR1 and CDR2 from the germline V gene are KGHSH and LQKENI. V gave up 2 bases and J gave up 4 bases; unmatched junction bases: 3.

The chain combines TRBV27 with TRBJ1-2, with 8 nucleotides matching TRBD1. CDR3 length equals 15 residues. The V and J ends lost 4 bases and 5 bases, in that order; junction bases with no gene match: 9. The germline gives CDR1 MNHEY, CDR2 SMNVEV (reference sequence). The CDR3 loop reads CASSSQGQGRYGYTF. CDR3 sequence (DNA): TGTGCCAGCAGTTCCCAAGGACAGGGCAGGTATGGCTACACCTTC.

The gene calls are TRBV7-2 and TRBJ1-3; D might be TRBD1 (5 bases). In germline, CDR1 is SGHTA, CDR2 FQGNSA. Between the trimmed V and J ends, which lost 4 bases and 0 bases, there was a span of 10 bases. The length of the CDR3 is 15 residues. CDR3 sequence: CASSYQGNSGNTIYF. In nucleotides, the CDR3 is TGTGCCAGCAGCTACCAGGGAAACTCTGGAAACACCATATATTTT.

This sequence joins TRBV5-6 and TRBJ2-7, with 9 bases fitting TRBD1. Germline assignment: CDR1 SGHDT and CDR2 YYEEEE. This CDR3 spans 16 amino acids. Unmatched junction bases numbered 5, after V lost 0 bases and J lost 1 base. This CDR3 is CASSLVGDRASYEQYF. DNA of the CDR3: TGTGCCAGCAGCTTGGTTGGGGACAGGGCTTCCTACGAGCAGTACTTC.

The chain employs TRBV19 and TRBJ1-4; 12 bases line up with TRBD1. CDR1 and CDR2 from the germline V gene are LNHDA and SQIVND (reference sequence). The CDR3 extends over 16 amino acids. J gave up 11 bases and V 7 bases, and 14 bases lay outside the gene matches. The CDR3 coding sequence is TGTGCCAGTACCGCACTCGCCGGGACAGGGGGCGGGAAACTGTTTTTT. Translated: CASTALAGTGGGKLFF.

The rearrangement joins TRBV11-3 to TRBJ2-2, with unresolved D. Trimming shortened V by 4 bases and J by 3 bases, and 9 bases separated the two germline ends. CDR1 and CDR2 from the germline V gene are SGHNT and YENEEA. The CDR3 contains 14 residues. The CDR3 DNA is TGTGCCAGCAGCTCGGTCCGGGACACCGGGGAGCTGTTTTTT. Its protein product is CASSSVRDTGELFF. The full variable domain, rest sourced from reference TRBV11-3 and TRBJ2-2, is EAGVVQSPRYKIIEKKQPVAFWCNPISGHNTLYWYLQNLGQGPELLIRYENEEAVDDSQLPKDRFSAERLKGVDSTLKIQPAELGDSAVYLCASSSVRDTGELFFGEGSRLTVL.